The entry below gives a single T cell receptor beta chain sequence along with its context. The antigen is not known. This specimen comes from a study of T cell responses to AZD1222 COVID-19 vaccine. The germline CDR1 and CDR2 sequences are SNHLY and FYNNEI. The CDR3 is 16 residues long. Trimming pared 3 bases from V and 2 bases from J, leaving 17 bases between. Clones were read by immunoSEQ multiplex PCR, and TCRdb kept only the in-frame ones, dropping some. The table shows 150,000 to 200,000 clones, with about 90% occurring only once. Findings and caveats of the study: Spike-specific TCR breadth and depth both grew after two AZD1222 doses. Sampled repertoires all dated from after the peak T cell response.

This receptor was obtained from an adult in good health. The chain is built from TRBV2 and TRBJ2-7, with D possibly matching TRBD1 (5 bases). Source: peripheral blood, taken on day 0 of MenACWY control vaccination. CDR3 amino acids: CASSDIVVGAPYEQYF. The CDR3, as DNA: TGTGCCAGCAGTGATATCGTTGTAGGGGCGCCCTACGAGCAGTACTTC.